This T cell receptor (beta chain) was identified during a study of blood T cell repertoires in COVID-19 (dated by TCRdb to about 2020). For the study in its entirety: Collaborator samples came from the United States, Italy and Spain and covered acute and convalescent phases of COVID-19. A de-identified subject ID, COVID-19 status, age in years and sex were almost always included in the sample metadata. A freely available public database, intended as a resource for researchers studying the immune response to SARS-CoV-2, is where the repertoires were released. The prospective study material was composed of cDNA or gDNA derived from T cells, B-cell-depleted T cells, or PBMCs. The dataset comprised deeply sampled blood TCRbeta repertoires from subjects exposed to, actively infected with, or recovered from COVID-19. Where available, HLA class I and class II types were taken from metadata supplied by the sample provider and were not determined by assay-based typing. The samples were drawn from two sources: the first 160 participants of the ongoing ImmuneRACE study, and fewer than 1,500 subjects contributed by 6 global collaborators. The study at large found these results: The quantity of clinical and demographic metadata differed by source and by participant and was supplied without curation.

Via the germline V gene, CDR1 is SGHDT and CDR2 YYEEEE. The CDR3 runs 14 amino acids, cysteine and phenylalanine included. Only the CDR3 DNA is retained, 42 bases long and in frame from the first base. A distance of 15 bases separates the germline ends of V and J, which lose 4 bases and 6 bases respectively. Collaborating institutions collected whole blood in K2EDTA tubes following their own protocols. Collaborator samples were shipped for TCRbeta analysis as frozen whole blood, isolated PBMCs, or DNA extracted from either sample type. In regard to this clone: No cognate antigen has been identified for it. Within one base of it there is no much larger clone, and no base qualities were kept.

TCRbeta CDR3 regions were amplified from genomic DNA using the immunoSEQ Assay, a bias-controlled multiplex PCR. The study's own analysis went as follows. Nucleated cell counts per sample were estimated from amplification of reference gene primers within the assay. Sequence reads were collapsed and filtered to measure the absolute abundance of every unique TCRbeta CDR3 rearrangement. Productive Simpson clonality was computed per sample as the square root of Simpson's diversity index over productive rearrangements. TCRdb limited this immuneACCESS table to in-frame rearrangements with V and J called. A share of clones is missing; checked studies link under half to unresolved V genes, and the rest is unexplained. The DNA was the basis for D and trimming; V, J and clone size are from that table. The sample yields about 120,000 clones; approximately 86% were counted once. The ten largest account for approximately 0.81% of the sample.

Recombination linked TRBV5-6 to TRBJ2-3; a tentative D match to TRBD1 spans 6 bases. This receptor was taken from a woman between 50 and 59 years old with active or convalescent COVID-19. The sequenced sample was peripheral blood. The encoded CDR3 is CASSPGVRTDTQYF. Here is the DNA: TGTGCCAGCAGCCCAGGGGTGAGGACGGATACGCAGTATTTT.